A selection of T cell receptor beta chains follows, all from one sample in a study of blood T cell repertoires in COVID-19. Measured with immunoSEQ multiplex PCR; TCRdb has only the in-frame clones, and not every one. This table has about 350,000 clones, roughly 87% appearing once. Material: peripheral blood. Receptor source: a woman aged 55-70 years with COVID-19, enrolled during active disease. The CDR3 runs from the conserved cysteine through the conserved F or W. A D gene is named only where the DNA matches it firmly. Part of the rows lack a size; the others show once, few, many or a class for expanded clones.

v_gene: TRBV25-1
d_gene: -
len: 15
j_gene: TRBJ2-2
abundance: -
CDR3nt: TGTGCCAGCAGTGAATCGCTCGGGTTTACCGGGGAGCTGTTTTTT
CDR3aa: CASSESLGFTGELFF

v_gene: TRBV28
d_gene: TRBD1
len: 11
j_gene: TRBJ1-4
abundance: -
CDR3nt: TGTGCCAGCAGTTTAGACAGGGCGATGTTTTTT
CDR3aa: CASSLDRAMFF

v_gene: TRBV21-1
d_gene: -
len: 15
j_gene: TRBJ1-2
abundance: -
CDR3nt: TGTGCCAGCACCAAGGGGGAGGGGGGCTTCGGTGGCTACACCTTC
CDR3aa: CASTKGEGGFGGYTF

v_gene: TRBV5-1
d_gene: TRBD2
len: 16
j_gene: TRBJ2-1
abundance: -
CDR3nt: TGCGCCAGCACCACCGTAGAGCGGGGGGGCCAAAATGAGCAGTTCTTC
CDR3aa: CASTTVERGGQNEQFF

v_gene: TRBV6-5
d_gene: -
len: 15
j_gene: TRBJ1-2
abundance: -
CDR3nt: TGTGCCAGCAGTTACAAACCTTTGGACATCTATGGCTACACCTTC
CDR3aa: CASSYKPLDIYGYTF

v_gene: TRBV21-1
d_gene: -
len: 15
j_gene: TRBJ1-5
abundance: -
CDR3nt: TGTGCCAGCAGCAAAGGGCGACAGATGGGTCAGCCCCAGCATTTT
CDR3aa: CASSKGRQMGQPQHF

v_gene: TRBV2
d_gene: TRBD2
len: 15
j_gene: TRBJ2-5
abundance: -
CDR3nt: TGTGCCAGCAGCCGACTAGCGGAACTCCAAGAGACCCAGTACTTC
CDR3aa: CASSRLAELQETQYF

v_gene: TRBV5-1
d_gene: -
len: 14
j_gene: TRBJ1-5
abundance: -
CDR3nt: TGCGCCAGCAGCTTTTTGGCGGGCGCGGAGCCCCAGCATTTT
CDR3aa: CASSFLAGAEPQHF

v_gene: TRBV30
d_gene: TRBD2
len: 13
j_gene: TRBJ2-3
abundance: -
CDR3nt: TGTGCCTGGGGTCCCGGGACTACAGGTACGCAGTATTTT
CDR3aa: CAWGPGTTGTQYF

v_gene: TRBV7-2
d_gene: TRBD2
len: 16
j_gene: TRBJ2-1
abundance: -
CDR3nt: TGTGCCAGCAGCTTAGTATCTAGCGGGGGGAACTATGAGCAGTTCTTC
CDR3aa: CASSLVSSGGNYEQFF

v_gene: TRBV5-3
d_gene: TRBD1
len: 15
j_gene: TRBJ2-7
abundance: few
CDR3nt: TGTGCCAGAAGCCCAACGGGGGACAGGGTCTACGAGCAGTACTTC
CDR3aa: CARSPTGDRVYEQYF

v_gene: TRBV15
d_gene: TRBD1
len: 16
j_gene: TRBJ1-1
abundance: -
CDR3nt: TGTGCCACCAGCCCAATAGACAGGGGATGGAATACTGAAGCTTTCTTT
CDR3aa: CATSPIDRGWNTEAFF

v_gene: TRBV7-8
d_gene: -
len: 14
j_gene: TRBJ1-3
abundance: once
CDR3nt: TGTGCCCGGCTTAGCCTTAAATCGGGAAACACCATATATTTT
CDR3aa: CARLSLKSGNTIYF

v_gene: TRBV4-2
d_gene: -
len: 14
j_gene: TRBJ2-7
abundance: once
CDR3nt: TGTGCCAGCAGCCAAGGGACAGATACCTACGAGCAGTACTTC
CDR3aa: CASSQGTDTYEQYF

v_gene: TRBV30
d_gene: -
len: 17
j_gene: TRBJ2-6
abundance: -
CDR3nt: TGTGCCTGGAGTCACACACGGGACACGTCTGGGGCCAACGTCCTGACTTTC
CDR3aa: CAWSHTRDTSGANVLTF

v_gene: TRBV27
d_gene: TRBD1
len: 17
j_gene: TRBJ1-5
abundance: -
CDR3nt: TGTGCCAGCAGGTTTCGGGCAGGGGGCCGGGCCGATCAGCCCCAGCATTTT
CDR3aa: CASRFRAGGRADQPQHF

v_gene: TRBV3-1/TRBV3-2
d_gene: -
len: 12
j_gene: TRBJ2-3
abundance: -
CDR3nt: TGTGCCAGCAGCCAGGCGGACAGTGTGTGGTATTTT
CDR3aa: CASSQADSVWYF

v_gene: TRBV3-1/TRBV3-2
d_gene: -
len: 14
j_gene: TRBJ2-2
abundance: once
CDR3nt: TGTGCCAGCAGCGGGCCCTCGAACACCGGGGAGCTGTTTTTT
CDR3aa: CASSGPSNTGELFF

v_gene: TRBV18
d_gene: -
len: 13
j_gene: TRBJ2-5
abundance: -
CDR3nt: TGTGCCAGCTCCCCCCAAACCAGGGAGACCCAGTACTTC
CDR3aa: CASSPQTRETQYF

v_gene: TRBV5-1
d_gene: -
len: 14
j_gene: TRBJ1-2
abundance: -
CDR3nt: TGCGCCAGCAGCTTGGGCCCACAGAACTATGGCTACACCTTC
CDR3aa: CASSLGPQNYGYTF

v_gene: TRBV20-1
d_gene: TRBD2
len: 15
j_gene: TRBJ2-5
abundance: -
CDR3nt: TGCAGTGCTAGTCGGGTAGCGGGGGGGCGAGAGACCCAGTACTTC
CDR3aa: CSASRVAGGRETQYF

v_gene: TRBV5-4
d_gene: TRBD1
len: 15
j_gene: TRBJ1-2
abundance: once
CDR3nt: TGTGCCAGCAGCCACCGGGACAGGGGGCTCTATGGCTACACCTTC
CDR3aa: CASSHRDRGLYGYTF

v_gene: TRBV7-2
d_gene: -
len: 14
j_gene: TRBJ1-1
abundance: once
CDR3nt: TGTGCCAGCAGGCGTACAGGGTGGTACACTGAAGCTTTCTTT
CDR3aa: CASRRTGWYTEAFF

v_gene: TRBV10-3
d_gene: TRBD1
len: 13
j_gene: TRBJ2-5
abundance: -
CDR3nt: TGTGCCATCAGTAATACAGGGGAAGAGACCCAGTACTTC
CDR3aa: CAISNTGEETQYF

v_gene: TRBV19
d_gene: -
len: 14
j_gene: TRBJ1-1
abundance: -
CDR3nt: TGTGCCAGTAGTATGTCGGAGCTCCGACCCACAGCTTTCTTT
CDR3aa: CASSMSELRPTAFF

v_gene: TRBV28
d_gene: -
len: 18
j_gene: TRBJ1-6
abundance: few
CDR3nt: TGTGCCAGCAGCACCCGGTGGGACTCCAATAAAGGTTTGGCACCCCTCCACTTT
CDR3aa: CASSTRWDSNKGLAPLHF

v_gene: TRBV4-1
d_gene: -
len: 15
j_gene: TRBJ2-5
abundance: -
CDR3nt: TGCGCCAGCAGCCAGCGGACTACCCCTGAGGAGACCCAGTACTTC
CDR3aa: CASSQRTTPEETQYF

v_gene: TRBV6-5
d_gene: -
len: 15
j_gene: TRBJ1-4
abundance: -
CDR3nt: TGTGCCAGCAGTAGTTATGACAGGTTGAATGAAAAACTGTTTTTT
CDR3aa: CASSSYDRLNEKLFF

v_gene: TRBV2
d_gene: TRBD1
len: 17
j_gene: TRBJ1-5
abundance: -
CDR3nt: TGTGCCAGCAGAGGACAGGGATCCCATTATAGCAATCAGCCCCAGCATTTT
CDR3aa: CASRGQGSHYSNQPQHF

v_gene: TRBV6-4
d_gene: -
len: 15
j_gene: TRBJ2-1
abundance: -
CDR3nt: TGTGCCAGCAGTCGCGGGCGAGCTTCCTACAATGAGCAGTTCTTC
CDR3aa: CASSRGRASYNEQFF

v_gene: TRBV3-1/TRBV3-2
d_gene: -
len: 12
j_gene: TRBJ2-5
abundance: -
CDR3nt: TGTGCCAGCAGCCCATGGGCAGAGACCCAGTACTTC
CDR3aa: CASSPWAETQYF

v_gene: TRBV3-1/TRBV3-2
d_gene: TRBD1
len: 16
j_gene: TRBJ2-2
abundance: -
CDR3nt: TGTGCCAGCAGCCCCCGGGGACAGGCGAACACCGGGGAGCTGTTTTTT
CDR3aa: CASSPRGQANTGELFF

v_gene: TRBV7-9
d_gene: -
len: 17
j_gene: TRBJ1-3
abundance: -
CDR3nt: TGTGCCAGCAGCTTACGGGAGGGACGGAACTCTGGAAACACCATATATTTT
CDR3aa: CASSLREGRNSGNTIYF

v_gene: TRBV19
d_gene: -
len: 14
j_gene: TRBJ1-4
abundance: -
CDR3nt: TGTGCCAGTAGTAACCGACAGGCTAATGAAAAACTGTTTTTT
CDR3aa: CASSNRQANEKLFF

v_gene: TRBV5-4
d_gene: TRBD2
len: 17
j_gene: TRBJ2-3
abundance: -
CDR3nt: TGTGCCAGCAGATCGCGGGGGGCCGTACTTAACACAGATACGCAGTATTTT
CDR3aa: CASRSRGAVLNTDTQYF

v_gene: TRBV29-1
d_gene: -
len: 12
j_gene: TRBJ2-1
abundance: -
CDR3nt: TGCAGCTACCTAGCTACCCCCAATGAGCAGTTCTTC
CDR3aa: CSYLATPNEQFF

v_gene: TRBV9
d_gene: TRBD1
len: 17
j_gene: TRBJ1-4
abundance: once
CDR3nt: TGTGCCAGCAGCACCGGGACAGGGATGGAAACTAATGAAAAACTGTTTTTT
CDR3aa: CASSTGTGMETNEKLFF

v_gene: TRBV20-1
d_gene: -
len: 14
j_gene: TRBJ1-4
abundance: -
CDR3nt: TGCAGTGCTAGTGGAGGAGCAACTAATGAAAAACTGTTTTTT
CDR3aa: CSASGGATNEKLFF

v_gene: TRBV7-9
d_gene: TRBD1
len: 15
j_gene: TRBJ1-1
abundance: -
CDR3nt: TGTGCCAGCAGCTCCAGGGGGAACCTGAACACTGAAGCTTTCTTT
CDR3aa: CASSSRGNLNTEAFF

v_gene: TRBV14
d_gene: -
len: 16
j_gene: TRBJ1-1
abundance: -
CDR3nt: TGTGCCAGCAGCCAAGATTACGGGGGAGTTTACACTGAAGCTTTCTTT
CDR3aa: CASSQDYGGVYTEAFF

v_gene: TRBV7-9
d_gene: -
len: 16
j_gene: TRBJ1-6
abundance: -
CDR3nt: TGTGCCAGCAGCCCTAGCGTGCGGGGAGGAAATTCACCCCTCCACTTT
CDR3aa: CASSPSVRGGNSPLHF

v_gene: TRBV6-5
d_gene: -
len: 14
j_gene: TRBJ1-6
abundance: -
CDR3nt: TGTGCCAGCAGTTACCAGGAGGGTAATTCACCCCTCCACTTT
CDR3aa: CASSYQEGNSPLHF

v_gene: TRBV19
d_gene: -
len: 13
j_gene: TRBJ1-2
abundance: -
CDR3nt: TGTGCCAGTAATTCAGGGCCTAACTATGGCTACACCTTC
CDR3aa: CASNSGPNYGYTF

v_gene: TRBV7-3
d_gene: TRBD1
len: 13
j_gene: TRBJ2-5
abundance: -
CDR3nt: TGTGCCAGCAGCCGGGACAGCCAAGAGACCCAGTACTTC
CDR3aa: CASSRDSQETQYF

v_gene: TRBV4-1
d_gene: -
len: 12
j_gene: TRBJ2-3
abundance: -
CDR3nt: TGCGCCAGCAGCCCAGATCTTTATACGCAGTATTTT
CDR3aa: CASSPDLYTQYF

v_gene: TRBV12-3/TRBV12-4
d_gene: TRBD1
len: 13
j_gene: TRBJ1-3
abundance: -
CDR3nt: TGTGCCAGCAGTCAGGGGGCTGGAAACACCATATATTTT
CDR3aa: CASSQGAGNTIYF

v_gene: TRBV5-4
d_gene: TRBD1
len: 14
j_gene: TRBJ1-1
abundance: -
CDR3nt: TGTGCCAGCAGCAGGGGACAGGGAGACACTGAAGCTTTCTTT
CDR3aa: CASSRGQGDTEAFF

v_gene: TRBV2
d_gene: -
len: 15
j_gene: TRBJ1-6
abundance: -
CDR3nt: TGTGCCAGCAGTGAAATATATGGGGGGAATTCACCCCTCCACTTT
CDR3aa: CASSEIYGGNSPLHF

v_gene: TRBV11-2
d_gene: TRBD2
len: 16
j_gene: TRBJ2-3
abundance: -
CDR3nt: TGTGCCAGCAGCCCAGCGGCGGGGGGGCCCACAGATACGCAGTATTTT
CDR3aa: CASSPAAGGPTDTQYF

v_gene: TRBV6-6
d_gene: -
len: 13
j_gene: TRBJ2-7
abundance: few
CDR3nt: TGTGCCAGCAGTCAGCCCAACAGGGTCGAGCAGTACTTC
CDR3aa: CASSQPNRVEQYF

v_gene: TRBV5-1
d_gene: TRBD2
len: 16
j_gene: TRBJ2-1
abundance: -
CDR3nt: TGCGCCAGCAGCTTGGATCGGGGGGGGGCCCTCGATGAGCAGTTCTTC
CDR3aa: CASSLDRGGALDEQFF

v_gene: TRBV7-8
d_gene: -
len: 15
j_gene: TRBJ1-1
abundance: -
CDR3nt: TGTGCCAGCAGCTATAATCGGGTCCCTGAAGCGGAAGCTTTCTTT
CDR3aa: CASSYNRVPEAEAFF

v_gene: TRBV3-1/TRBV3-2
d_gene: TRBD1
len: 16
j_gene: TRBJ1-5
abundance: -
CDR3nt: TGTGCCAGCAGCCAAGCGACAGGGCGTGGGGGTCAGCCCCAGCATTTT
CDR3aa: CASSQATGRGGQPQHF

v_gene: TRBV27
d_gene: -
len: 15
j_gene: TRBJ1-2
abundance: -
CDR3nt: TGTGCCAGCAGTTTAAATCGTTTTGCTAACTATGGCTACACCTTC
CDR3aa: CASSLNRFANYGYTF